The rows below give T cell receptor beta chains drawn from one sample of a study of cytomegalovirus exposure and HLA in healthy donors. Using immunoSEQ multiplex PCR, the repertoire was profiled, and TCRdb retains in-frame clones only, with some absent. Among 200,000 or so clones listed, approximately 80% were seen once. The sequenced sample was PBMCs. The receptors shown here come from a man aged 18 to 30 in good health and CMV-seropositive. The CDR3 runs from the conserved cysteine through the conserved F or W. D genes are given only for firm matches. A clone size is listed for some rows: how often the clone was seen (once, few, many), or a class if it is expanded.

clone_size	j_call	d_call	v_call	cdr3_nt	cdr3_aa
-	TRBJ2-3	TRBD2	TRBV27	TGTGCCAGCAGTTTAATGCAGGGAGGGACAGATACGCAGTATTTT	CASSLMQGGTDTQYF
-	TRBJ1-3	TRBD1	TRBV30	TGTGCCTGGAGCGACAGGGAGAGGGTTGAAAACACCATATATTTT	CAWSDRERVENTIYF
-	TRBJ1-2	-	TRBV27	TGTGCCAGCAGTTTAAGTCGTAGCTATGGCTACACCTTC	CASSLSRSYGYTF
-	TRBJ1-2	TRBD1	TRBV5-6	TGTGCCAGCAGCTTGGGGCAGGGGGCATATGACTACACCTTC	CASSLGQGAYDYTF
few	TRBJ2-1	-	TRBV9	TGTGCCAGCAGCGTAATGGACACTGTAATATACAATGAGCAGTTCTTC	CASSVMDTVIYNEQFF
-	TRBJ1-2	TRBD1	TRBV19	TGTGCCAGTAGTATTTCGACAGGGGCCGTACTCTATGGCTACACCTTC	CASSISTGAVLYGYTF
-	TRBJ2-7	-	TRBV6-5	TGTGCCAGCAAGGGCGGGGGCCTGGGGGGCTACGAGCAGTACTTC	CASKGGGLGGYEQYF
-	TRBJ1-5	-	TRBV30	TGTGCCTGGAAAGGACAGACGGGAGGGCCCCAGCATTTT	CAWKGQTGGPQHF
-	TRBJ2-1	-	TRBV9	TGTGCCAGCAGCGAAACCTCAGGGAACTCCAATGAGCAGTTCTTC	CASSETSGNSNEQFF
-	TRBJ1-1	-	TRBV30	TGTGCCTGGAGTGAGGCGGATGCCACTGAAGCTTTCTTT	CAWSEADATEAFF
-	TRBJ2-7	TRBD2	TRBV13	TGTGCCAGCAGCCCAACCAGGACTAGCGGGCCGCCCTACGAGCAGTACTTC	CASSPTRTSGPPYEQYF
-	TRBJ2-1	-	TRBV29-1	TGCAGGCACATCGACACGAAAGTATACAATGAGCAGTTCTTC	CRHIDTKVYNEQFF
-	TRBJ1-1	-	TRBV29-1	TGCAGCGTTATGATAGAGAACACTGAAGCTTTCTTT	CSVMIENTEAFF
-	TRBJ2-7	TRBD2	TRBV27	TGTGCCAGCAGTGGGACTAGCAACGAGCAGTACTTC	CASSGTSNEQYF
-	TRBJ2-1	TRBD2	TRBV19	TGTGCCAGTAGTATATTCGGAGGGGCTAGCGGGAGATCCTACAATGAGCAGTTCTTC	CASSIFGGASGRSYNEQFF
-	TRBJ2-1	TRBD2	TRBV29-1	TGCAGCGTTGATATACTAGCGGGAGATGAGCAGTTCTTC	CSVDILAGDEQFF
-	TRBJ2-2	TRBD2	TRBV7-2	TGTGCCAGCAGCCCACCCGGTGGGAGGGCTACCGGGGAGCTGTTTTTT	CASSPPGGRATGELFF
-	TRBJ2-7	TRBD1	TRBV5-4	TGTGCCAGCAGCGCGGACAGGATCCCCCTCCAATCGTACGAGCAGTACTTC	CASSADRIPLQSYEQYF
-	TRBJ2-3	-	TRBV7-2	TGTGCCAGCAGCTCCGCTGTGCAGGCAGATACGCAGTATTTT	CASSSAVQADTQYF
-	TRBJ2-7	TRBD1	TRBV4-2	TGTGCCAGCAGCCAAGATTCGGGGACAGGGAGGTACGAGCAGTACTTC	CASSQDSGTGRYEQYF
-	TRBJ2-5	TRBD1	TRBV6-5	TGTGCCAGCAGCGGTGCCGGGACAGCGAGGGAGACCCAGTACTTC	CASSGAGTARETQYF
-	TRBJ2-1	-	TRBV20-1	TGCAGTGCTGGGCTAGGGGGGCAGTTCTTC	CSAGLGGQFF
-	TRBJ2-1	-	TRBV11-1	TGTGCCAGCAGCTTCCCGGGTTACAATGAGCAGTTCTTC	CASSFPGYNEQFF
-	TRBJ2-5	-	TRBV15	TGTGCCACCAGCAGAGATCGAGGTGGAGGGGGCATGGAGACCCAGTACTTC	CATSRDRGGGGMETQYF
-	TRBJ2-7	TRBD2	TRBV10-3	TGTGCCATCAGTAATAGCGGGAGCTCCTACGAGCAGTACTTC	CAISNSGSSYEQYF
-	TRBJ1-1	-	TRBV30	TGTGCCTGGAGTGCCAATCGGGTGAACACTGAAGCTTTCTTT	CAWSANRVNTEAFF
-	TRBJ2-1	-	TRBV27	TGTGCCAGCAGCCCGATTTTTGGACAGGGGAGCGGGAGTGCTAATGAGCAGTTCTTC	CASSPIFGQGSGSANEQFF
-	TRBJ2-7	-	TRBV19	TGTGCCAGTAGTATAAGTTGGGGCTTCATCTCCTACGAGCAGTACTTC	CASSISWGFISYEQYF
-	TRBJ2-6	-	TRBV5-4	TGTGCCAGCAGCCTAGGACGGGGCTCTGGGGCCAACGTCCTGACTTTC	CASSLGRGSGANVLTF
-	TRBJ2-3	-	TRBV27	TGTGCCAGCAGTTTATCTCGGGGATTGGGCACAGATACGCAGTATTTT	CASSLSRGLGTDTQYF
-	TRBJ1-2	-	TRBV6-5	TGTGCCACCCGAGGCCCTAACTATGGCTACACCTTC	CATRGPNYGYTF
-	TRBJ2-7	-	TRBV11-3	TGTGCCAGCAGCTCATCGATGGGGGGGCCCGAGCAGTACTTC	CASSSSMGGPEQYF
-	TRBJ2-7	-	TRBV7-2	TGTGCCAGCAGCTTAGTTGGGGCAGTTTACGAGCAGTACTTC	CASSLVGAVYEQYF
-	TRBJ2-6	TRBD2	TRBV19	TGTGCCAGTAGTATATGGGACTACAAGAACGTCCTGACTTTC	CASSIWDYKNVLTF
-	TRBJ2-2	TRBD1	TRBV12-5	TGTGCTAGTGGTAGCGGACAGGGGGGAACCGGGGAGCTGTTTTTT	CASGSGQGGTGELFF
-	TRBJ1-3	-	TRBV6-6	TGTGCCAGCAGTTACTCGAAAAGACTCGGAAACACCATATATTTT	CASSYSKRLGNTIYF
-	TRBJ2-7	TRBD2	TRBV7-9	TGTGCCAGCAGCCCCCAAGCGGGGCCCTACGAGCAGTACTTC	CASSPQAGPYEQYF